These 30 T cell receptor beta chains were all obtained from the same sample, sequenced in a study of T cell responses to AZD1222 COVID-19 vaccine. Assay: immunoSEQ multiplex PCR; the TCRdb copy retains only in-frame clones and omits some. Among 100,000 to 150,000 clones listed, roughly 86% were seen once. Sequences were derived from peripheral blood, sampled on day 0 of AZD1222 vaccination. These receptors were collected from an adult in good health.

With regard to this clone: As the CDR3 is not closed by the conserved phenylalanine or tryptophan, this likely results from a read error. The chain has TRBV12-3 or TRBV12-4 and TRBJ1-2; the D gene is possibly TRBD1 (5 bases). The CDR3 has 12 residues. Between the trimmed V and J ends, which lost 6 bases and 8 bases, there was a span of 13 bases. The CDR3 reads CASRIPGSGYTI. CDR3 nucleotide sequence: TGTGCCAGCAGGATTCCAGGGTCCGGCTACACCATC.

This clone appeared a single time. The V call is TRBV6-2 or TRBV6-3, the J call TRBJ2-7, with D possibly TRBD1 on 7 matching bases. Trimming took off 0 bases at V and 7 bases at J, with 16 bases between the two ends. Germline CDR1 reads MNHEY; CDR2 reads SVGEGT. This CDR3 is built from 15 residues. The CDR3, as DNA: TGTGCCAGCAGTTACTCGTTGGGCAGGGGGGCTGAGCAGTACTTC. It is translated as CASSYSLGRGAEQYF.

This chain joins TRBV5-1 and TRBJ1-4, with 8 bases matching TRBD1. Germline V CDR1 and CDR2: SGHRS, YFSETQ. CDR3 length: 13 amino acids. The junction had 3 bases not matched to a gene; V was cut back by 4 bases and J by 7 bases. DNA for the CDR3: TGCGCCAGCAGCCCGGGGACAGGTGAAAAACTGTTTTTT. It is translated as CASSPGTGEKLFF.

The J gene is TRBJ2-1, the V gene TRBV4-3, with D tentatively TRBD2 (5 bases). The CDR3 runs to 14 residues. Trimming removed 4 bases from V and 9 bases from J, with 16 bases in between. Germline V gene lookup returns CDR1 LGHNA and CDR2 YSLEER. The CDR3 loop reads CASSRASLGGEQFF. In DNA, the CDR3 is TGCGCCAGCAGCCGAGCCTCTTTAGGAGGTGAGCAGTTCTTC.

This chain links TRBV27 with TRBJ2-7; the match to TRBD1 covers 9 bases. Germline CDR1 MNHEY, CDR2 SMNVEV (reference sequence). V gave up 3 bases and J gave up 7 bases; unmatched junction bases: 7. This CDR3 spans 14 amino acids. CDR3 in amino acids: CASSFGTGMGEQYF. In DNA, the CDR3 is TGTGCCAGCAGTTTCGGGACAGGGATGGGGGAGCAGTACTTC.

The rearrangement links TRBV7-2 to TRBJ1-2; TRBD1 aligns across 7 bases. Germline lookup yields CDR1 SGHTA and CDR2 FQGNSA. The CDR3 has 15 residues. Trimming took 10 bases from V and 7 from J; bases not matched to a gene: 18. The CDR3 nucleotides are TGTGCCACCGGTTGGGGAATAGGGGGCCCAGGTGGCTACACCTTC. As protein: CATGWGIGGPGGYTF.

The chain has TRBV11-2 and TRBJ2-5; D may be TRBD1 or TRBD2 (5 bases each). V was shortened by 6 bases and J by 5 bases, with 22 bases between the two germline ends. The CDR3 is 16 residues long. CDR1 is SGHAT, CDR2 FQNNGV, per germline. The CDR3 DNA reads as TGTGCCAGCAGGCTGGCCGGGACCCTCCGGAGCGAGACCCAGTACTTC. Translation: CASRLAGTLRSETQYF.

The chain uses TRBV5-4 and TRBJ1-2; TRBD1 might be the D (5 bases). CDR1 SGHNT and CDR2 YYREEE come from the germline V gene (reference sequence). Trimming removed 0 bases at V and 8 bases at J, with 11 bases between. The CDR3 consists of 13 residues. Written as DNA, the CDR3 is TGTGCCAGCAGCTTGGCCGAGGCAGGGGGCTACACCTTC. Translating gives CASSLAEAGGYTF.

This chain joins TRBV28 and TRBJ2-7, with 8 nucleotides matching TRBD1. This CDR3 has 13 residues. Losses at the gene ends were 9 bases for V and 1 base for J; bases not matched to a gene: 5. CDR1 and CDR2 from the germline V gene are MDHEN and SYDVKM. Here the CDR3 reads CASGTGGSYEQYF. CDR3 sequence (DNA): TGTGCCAGTGGGACAGGAGGATCCTACGAGCAGTACTTC.

The chain combines TRBV28 with TRBJ2-2; 7 bases fit TRBD2. The CDR3 sequence is 15 residues long. Germline CDR1 and CDR2: MDHEN and SYDVKM. Trimming took 6 bases from V and 5 from J; bases not matched to a gene: 9. The DNA for the CDR3 is TGTGCCAGCAGCTTTAGCGGGCCTGCTACCGGGGAGCTGTTTTTT. Its protein is CASSFSGPATGELFF.

This clone is a singleton in its sample. J is TRBJ2-3 and V is TRBV7-9, with unresolved D. CDR1 SEHNR and CDR2 FQNEAQ come from the germline V gene (reference sequence). Trimming shortened V by 4 bases and J by 1 base, and 6 bases separated the two germline ends. This CDR3 is 13 amino acids long. The CDR3 DNA reads TGTGCCAGCAGCTCCGCGGGCACAGATACGCAGTATTTT. It yields the protein CASSSAGTDTQYF.

The rearrangement joins TRBV27 to TRBJ2-2; TRBD2 aligns across 8 bases. Germline V gene sequence: CDR1 MNHEY, CDR2 SMNVEV (reference sequence). The CDR3 sequence is 15 residues long. With 7 bases clipped from V and 5 bases from J, the junction kept 9 bases outside the gene matches. CDR3 residues: CASTYFGGRTGELFF. For the CDR3, the DNA is TGTGCCAGCACATATTTCGGCGGGAGGACCGGGGAGCTGTTTTTT.

The chain recombines TRBV7-2 with TRBJ1-5, with D uncertain. The CDR3 is 13 residues long. Trimming took off 3 bases at V and 4 bases at J, with 7 bases between the two ends. CDR1 and CDR2 (germline): SGHTA, FQGNSA. The CDR3 spells CASSFGNNQPQHF. The CDR3 DNA reads as TGTGCCAGCAGCTTTGGGAATAATCAGCCCCAGCATTTT. Combining the CDR3 with reference TRBV7-2 and TRBJ1-5 gives the whole variable domain GAGVSQSPSNKVTEKGKDVELRCDPISGHTALYWYRQSLGQGLEFLIYFQGNSAPDKSGLPSDRFSAERTGGSVSTLTIQRTQQEDSAVYLCASSFGNNQPQHFGDGTRLSIL.

V and J are TRBV1 and TRBJ2-7; TRBD2 was called by the table and not checked on the DNA. TRBV1 corresponds to a pseudogene. This CDR3 spans 16 amino acids. The CDR3 protein is CTSSQDSRLEEYEQYF. The DNA of the CDR3 is TGCACCAGCAGCCAAGATTCGCGACTAGAGGAATACGAGCAGTACTTC.

The rearrangement links TRBV3-1 (or the pseudogene TRBV3-2) to TRBJ2-1, with D unclear. The germline V and J ends were trimmed by 5 bases and 7 bases, with 9 bases remaining between them. This CDR3 region has 12 residues. Per germline, CDR1 LGHDT and CDR2 YNNKEL (reference sequence). The CDR3 is CASSEMKNEQFF. CDR3 bases: TGTGCCAGCAGCGAGATGAAGAATGAGCAGTTCTTC.

J is TRBJ1-1 and V is TRBV13; 8 nucleotides agree with TRBD1. The CDR3 is 14 residues long. The V gene end was trimmed by 2 bases and the J gene end by 4 bases; junction bases not matched to a gene: 3. The germline CDR1 and CDR2 sequences are PRHDT and FYEKMQ (reference sequence). As DNA, the CDR3 is TGTGCCAGCAGCTTACAGGGGGCGGGCACTGAAGCTTTCTTT. Translated, it gives CASSLQGAGTEAFF. The full variable domain, with the rest looked up from reference TRBV13 and TRBJ1-1, is AAGVIQSPRHLIKEKRETATLKCYPIPRHDTVYWYQQGPGQDPQFLISFYEKMQSDKGSIPDRFSAQQFSDYHSELNMSSLELGDSALYFCASSLQGAGTEAFFGQGTRLTVV.

This clone came up once. The chain employs TRBV7-2 and TRBJ2-1, with 8 bases aligning to TRBD2. The germline V gene encodes CDR1 SGHTA and CDR2 FQGNSA. CDR3 length equals 14 residues. With 6 bases clipped from V and 7 bases from J, the junction kept 8 bases outside the gene matches. CDR3 DNA: TGTGCCAGCAGGGTTAGGCCGGGGGGGAATGAGCAGTTCTTC. This encodes CASRVRPGGNEQFF.

The gene calls are TRBV28 and TRBJ2-7; D gene uncertain. The ends were cut back, 7 bases at V and 0 bases at J, with 10 bases in the middle. The CDR3 is made up of 13 amino acids. Germline values: CDR1 MDHEN, CDR2 SYDVKM. The CDR3 spells CASTGPLSYEQYF. CDR3 in DNA: TGTGCCAGCACGGGCCCCCTCTCCTACGAGCAGTACTTC.

The chain combines TRBV9 with TRBJ2-2; D possibly matches TRBD1 or TRBD2 (5 bases each). This CDR3 spans 16 amino acids. The germline V gene encodes CDR1 SGDLS and CDR2 YYNGEE. The V end was cut by 3 bases, the J end by 4 bases, with 16 bases between. The CDR3 region has the DNA TGTGCCAGCAGCGCCCCTGGGGGAGCTGCCACCGGGGAGCTGTTTTTT. Translation: CASSAPGGAATGELFF.

The rearrangement links TRBV6-5 to TRBJ2-7, with 7 bases that match TRBD1. This CDR3 spans 15 amino acids. The ends lost 6 bases at V and 1 base at J; junction bases unmatched: 9. The germline gives CDR1 MNHEY, CDR2 SVGAGI. The CDR3 DNA is TGTGCCAGCAGACCGGACAGGACCGGGTCCTACGAGCAGTACTTC. Protein: CASRPDRTGSYEQYF.

The gene calls are TRBV12-3 or TRBV12-4 and TRBJ2-1; D is ambiguous. This CDR3 comprises 13 residues. Trimming cost V 1 base and J 5 bases, with 6 bases left between them. DNA for the CDR3: TGTGCCAGCAGTTTAGGGCTAAACAATGAGCAGTTCTTC. Amino acid sequence: CASSLGLNNEQFF.

The chain employs TRBV6-1 and TRBJ1-1; D call uncertain. The ends were cut back, 3 bases at V and 1 base at J, with 0 bases in the middle. This CDR3 region has 11 residues. Germline loops: CDR1 MNHNS, CDR2 SASEGT. In DNA, the CDR3 is TGTGCCAGCAGTGAGAACACTGAAGCTTTCTTT. Protein product: CASSENTEAFF.

The chain has TRBV5-4 and TRBJ2-7; the match to TRBD2 covers 8 bases. Germline loops: CDR1 SGHNT, CDR2 YYREEE (reference sequence). The CDR3 extends over 13 amino acids. Trimming took 3 bases from V and 4 from J; bases not matched to a gene: 3. CDR3 bases: TGTGCCAGCAGCTCGACTAGCGCTTACGAGCAGTACTTC. This gives the protein CASSSTSAYEQYF.

The chain links TRBV24-1 to TRBJ1-3, with D hard to call. Trimming left V 2 bases short and J 4 bases short, with 8 bases between. The CDR3 runs 14 residues. Germline values: CDR1 KGHDR, CDR2 SFDVKD. The CDR3 loop reads CATSDSKEGNTIYF. DNA for the CDR3: TGTGCCACCAGTGATTCCAAGGAGGGAAACACCATATATTTT.

V and J are TRBV28 and TRBJ1-2; 9 nucleotides agree with TRBD1. The CDR3 has 15 residues. Germline V gives CDR1 MDHEN, CDR2 SYDVKM. J lost 7 bases, V lost 2 bases, and 8 bases had no gene match. CDR3 protein: CASSLVGQGIAGYTF. The CDR3 bases are TGTGCCAGCAGTTTAGTGGGACAGGGTATTGCTGGCTACACCTTC.

This clone was seen only once. This rearrangement joins TRBV9 to TRBJ2-7; D possibly uses TRBD1 or TRBD2 (5 bases each). The CDR3 consists of 14 residues. Per germline, CDR1 SGDLS and CDR2 YYNGEE. V was pared by 3 bases and J by 0 bases, with 10 bases between. Written as DNA, the CDR3 is TGTGCCAGCAGCGAGACAGCGGACTCCTACGAGCAGTACTTC. This sequence encodes CASSETADSYEQYF.

The chain has TRBV19 and TRBJ2-7; TRBD2 matches 7 bases. CDR3 size: 14 residues. V shed 6 bases and J 6 bases; nucleotides not matched to a gene: 11. The germline V gene encodes CDR1 LNHDA and CDR2 SQIVND (reference sequence). The DNA of the CDR3 is TGTGCCAGTAGCCGGGACGGCGGGGGTAGCGAGCAGTACTTC. Translated: CASSRDGGGSEQYF.

This chain connects TRBV2 to TRBJ1-3, with a weak D call TRBD1 (5 bases). Trimming took off 4 bases at V and 1 base at J, with 8 bases between the two ends. The CDR3 runs 14 residues. The germline CDR1 and CDR2 sequences are SNHLY and FYNNEI. CDR3 bases: TGTGCCAGCAGTGGCGGGGCTTCTGGAAACACCATATATTTT. Translating it yields CASSGGASGNTIYF.

This clone appeared once. The V call is TRBV4-1, the J call TRBJ1-1, with D possibly TRBD1 on 6 matching bases. Germline V gene sequence: CDR1 MGHRA, CDR2 YSYEKL. V was pared by 5 bases and J by 5 bases, with 15 bases between. This CDR3 region has 14 residues. DNA for the CDR3: TGCGCCAGCAGCTTCACCCAGGGGAAAACTGAAGCTTTCTTT. It is translated as CASSFTQGKTEAFF.

The chain has TRBV4-1 and TRBJ2-7; 12 nucleotides match TRBD2. CDR1 and CDR2 from the germline V gene are MGHRA and YSYEKL. V was pared by 8 bases and J by 7 bases, with 9 bases of the junction left unmatched. The CDR3 contains 14 residues. The CDR3, as DNA: TGCGCCAGCGGGGCTAGCGGGGGGGCAGGGGAGCAGTACTTC. The encoded protein is CASGASGGAGEQYF.